This T cell receptor (beta chain) appears in the sequencing data of a study of Ad26.COV2.S vaccination and SARS-CoV-2 variants. As for this clone: What it binds is not known.

The method was immunoSEQ multiplex PCR; TCRdb's version includes in-frame clones alone and lacks a portion of them. The top ten hold roughly 7.4% of the sample, which has a few hundred thousand clones, about 80% seen once. Germline V gene sequence: CDR1 WNHNN, CDR2 SYGVQD (reference sequence). The CDR3 loop spans 19 amino acids. The V end lost 6 bases, the J end lost 2 bases, and 28 bases lay between the germline ends. Treatment specified: some 19 received Ad26.COV2.S at low or high dose, single or two shots; about 5 received placebo; per-sample allocation not given. Collection of samples fell on day 63 after the first vaccine or placebo injection. Immunization relied on an Ad26 vector, which expressed Wuhan-strain SARS-CoV-2 spike. Study observations and caveats: Spike-specific TCR breadth was greater in vaccine than placebo recipients.

The material sequenced was peripheral blood, taken in a trial of Ad26.COV2.S vaccine versus placebo. This sequence joins TRBV10-1 and TRBJ2-5, with D perhaps TRBD2 (6 bases). The receptor was derived from a person between 18 and 60 years old who received the Ad26.COV2.S COVID-19 vaccine or a placebo. The CDR3 DNA reads as TGCGCCAGCAGACGCACCTCCACCGGCAGGGCGGGGTCACAAGAGACCCAGTACTTC. This encodes CASRRTSTGRAGSQETQYF.